These 8 T cell receptor beta chains came from one sample sequenced in a study of blood T cell repertoires in COVID-19. Sequenced by immunoSEQ multiplex PCR; TCRdb stores in-frame clones only, minus some. In the table there are 200,000 to 300,000 clones, about 79% of which are singletons. Sequencing used peripheral blood. The source is a woman older than 75 with acute or convalescent COVID-19.

This chain joins TRBV28 and TRBJ1-5; 7 bases fit TRBD1. V lost 7 bases and J lost 4; bases outside the gene matches: 10. Germline V gives CDR1 MDHEN, CDR2 SYDVKM. CDR3 size: 15 residues. CDR3 sequence: CASKLGPGQNQPQHF. The CDR3 nucleotides are TGTGCCAGCAAGTTAGGACCGGGACAGAATCAGCCCCAGCATTTT.

The V call is TRBV9, the J call TRBJ1-2; D is unclear. CDR3 size: 17 residues. CDR1 and CDR2 from the germline V gene are SGDLS and YYNGEE. The V end lost 4 bases, the J end lost 1 base, and 20 bases lay between the germline ends. In DNA form, the CDR3 reads TGTGCCAGCAGCCCCAAGTCGAGACAAGATATTAACTATGGCTACACCTTC. This encodes CASSPKSRQDINYGYTF. The complete variable domain, with remaining parts taken from reference TRBV9 and TRBJ1-2, reads DSGVTQTPKHLITATGQRVTLRCSPRSGDLSVYWYQQSLDQGLQFLIQYYNGEERAKGNILERFSAQQFPDLHSELNLSSLELGDSALYFCASSPKSRQDINYGYTFGSGTRLTVV.

The count of this clone is one. This chain connects TRBV7-3 to TRBJ2-1; 10 bases are shared with TRBD1. Germline loops: CDR1 SGHTA, CDR2 FQGTGA. The CDR3 has 16 residues. The V gene end was trimmed by 5 bases and the J gene end by 7 bases; junction bases not matched to a gene: 11. The CDR3 region is CASSPYRDRGGNEQFF. Written as DNA, the CDR3 is TGTGCCAGCAGCCCCTATAGGGACAGGGGAGGTAATGAGCAGTTCTTC. The full variable domain, in which reference TRBV7-3 and TRBJ2-1 provide the parts outside the CDR3, is GAGVSQTPSNKVTEKGKYVELRCDPISGHTALYWYRQSLGQGPEFLIYFQGTGAADDSGLPNDRFFAVRPEGSVSTLKIQRTERGDSAVYLCASSPYRDRGGNEQFFGPGTRLTVL.

CDR3 nucleotide sequence: TGTGCCACCAGTGGGACAGGGGGCCTGGAAGATGGCTACACCTTC. Residues: CATSGTGGLEDGYTF. This sequence joins TRBV24-1 and TRBJ1-2; 11 nucleotides agree with TRBD1. Germline assignment: CDR1 KGHDR and CDR2 SFDVKD. The junction had 7 bases not matched to a gene; V was cut back by 5 bases and J by 6 bases. The CDR3 length is 15 residues.

In its sample, this clone was seen a few times. The rearrangement links TRBV28 to TRBJ1-4; the match to TRBD1 covers 7 bases. This CDR3 has 16 residues. In germline, CDR1 is MDHEN, CDR2 SYDVKM. The J segment lost 8 bases and the V segment lost 5 bases, leaving 14 bases of the junction unmatched. The CDR3, as DNA: TGTGCCAGCAGTACCACTGGGAAGGGGGCGAACGAAAAACTGTTTTTT. Protein: CASSTTGKGANEKLFF.

The chain is built from TRBV18 and TRBJ2-7; 12 bases match TRBD1. This CDR3 has 15 amino acids. J lost 3 bases, V lost 2 bases, and 2 bases had no gene match. Germline CDR1 KGHSH, CDR2 LQKENI. The CDR3 nucleotides read TGTGCCAGCTCACCAGGGACAGGGGGCGTCTACGAGCAGTACTTC. Residues: CASSPGTGGVYEQYF.

The V and J genes are TRBV9 and TRBJ2-5; D is possibly TRBD2 (6 bases). The germline CDR1 and CDR2 sequences are SGDLS and YYNGEE. V lost 3 bases to trimming and J lost 1 base, with 7 bases between them. The CDR3 consists of 13 residues. DNA of the CDR3: TGTGCCAGCAGCGGCGGGGTCCAAGAGACCCAGTACTTC. Its translation is CASSGGVQETQYF.

This rearrangement joins TRBV18 to TRBJ2-3, with TRBD2 identical over 14 bases. Trimming cost V 3 bases and J 4 bases; bases outside gene matches: 3. The CDR3 has 16 residues. The germline V gene encodes CDR1 KGHSH and CDR2 LQKENI. The CDR3 nucleotides are TGTGCCAGCTCACCCGGGACTAGCGGGGGTGCAGATACGCAGTATTTT. This sequence encodes CASSPGTSGGADTQYF.